This TCR beta chain comes out of a study of blood T cell repertoires in COVID-19. Study-wide context: Sources were T cells, B-cell-depleted T cells, or PBMCs; the material itself was cDNA or gDNA.

J lost 0 bases, V lost 5 bases, and 5 bases had no gene match. Germline V gene sequence: CDR1 SGHNT, CDR2 YYREEE (reference sequence). The CDR3 is made up of 15 amino acids. Using immunoSEQ multiplex PCR, the repertoire was profiled, and TCRdb retains in-frame clones only, with some absent. The sample includes roughly 240,000 clones, around 88% seen only once; the top ten take roughly 3%. The chain has TRBV5-4 and TRBJ2-3; 8 bases fit TRBD1. This receptor was taken from a woman aged 25 to 39 who had recovered from COVID-19. Specimen: peripheral blood. Here the CDR3 reads CASSQGAPSTDTQYF. The CDR3 DNA follows: TGTGCCAGCAGTCAGGGGGCGCCTAGCACAGATACGCAGTATTTT. Combining the CDR3 with reference TRBV5-4 and TRBJ2-3 gives the whole variable domain ETGVTQSPTHLIKTRGQQVTLRCSSQSGHNTVSWYQQALGQGPQFIFQYYREEENGRGNFPPRFSGLQFPNYSSELNVNALELDDSALYLCASSQGAPSTDTQYFGPGTRLTVL.